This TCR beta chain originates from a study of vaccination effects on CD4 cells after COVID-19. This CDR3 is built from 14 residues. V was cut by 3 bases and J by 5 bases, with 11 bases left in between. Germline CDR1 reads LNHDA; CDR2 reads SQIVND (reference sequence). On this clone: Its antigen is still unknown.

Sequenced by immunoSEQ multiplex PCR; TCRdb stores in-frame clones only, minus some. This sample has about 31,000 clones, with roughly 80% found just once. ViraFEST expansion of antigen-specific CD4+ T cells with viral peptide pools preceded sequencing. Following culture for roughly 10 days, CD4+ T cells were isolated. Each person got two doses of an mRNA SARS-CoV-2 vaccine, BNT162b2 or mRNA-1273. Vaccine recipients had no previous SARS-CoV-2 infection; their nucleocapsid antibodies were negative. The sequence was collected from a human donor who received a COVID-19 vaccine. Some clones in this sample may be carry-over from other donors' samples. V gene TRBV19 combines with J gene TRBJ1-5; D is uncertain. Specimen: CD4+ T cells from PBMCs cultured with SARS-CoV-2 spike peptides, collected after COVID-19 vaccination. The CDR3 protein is CASSIMAGYQPQHF. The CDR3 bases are TGTGCCAGTAGTATTATGGCAGGATATCAGCCCCAGCATTTT. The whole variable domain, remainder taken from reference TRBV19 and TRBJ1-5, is DGGITQSPKYLFRKEGQNVTLSCEQNLNHDAMYWYRQDPGQGLRLIYYSQIVNDFQKGDIAEGYSVSREKKESFPLTVTSAQKNPTAFYLCASSIMAGYQPQHFGDGTRLSIL.